This T cell receptor beta chain comes out of a study of blood T cells in healthy people across ages. The study, taken as a whole, reports: Age advanced and TCR beta diversity per million T cells fell, roughly linearly. PBMCs that were unsorted prevented a conclusive naive versus antigen-experienced comparison. Correlation between TCR beta diversity and naive T cell percentage was strong.

For this clonotype: Its specificity is unknown.

Primers used in a second PCR of roughly 6 to 11 cycles were a sample-barcoded 5' primer and a J-beta primer mix. Researchers report that each sample yielded at least 3 million CDR3-containing paired-end reads. Using its own MiXCR run on the 5' RACE reads, TCRdb lists one record per CDR3 protein. The sample lists 540,000 or so distinct CDR3 sequences, around 50% occurring once. Per germline, CDR1 LGHNT and CDR2 FRNRAP. The CDR3 is made up of 13 amino acids. Trimming removed 0 bases from V and 4 bases from J, with 7 bases in between. The clonotype comes from a man at least 80 years old in good health. This rearrangement joins TRBV12-5 to TRBJ2-7; D tentatively reads TRBD1 or TRBD2 (5 bases each). The sample comprised blood. The CDR3 spells CASGLVGGYEQYF. The CDR3 coding sequence is TGTGCTAGTGGTTTGGTTGGGGGATACGAGCAGTACTTC.